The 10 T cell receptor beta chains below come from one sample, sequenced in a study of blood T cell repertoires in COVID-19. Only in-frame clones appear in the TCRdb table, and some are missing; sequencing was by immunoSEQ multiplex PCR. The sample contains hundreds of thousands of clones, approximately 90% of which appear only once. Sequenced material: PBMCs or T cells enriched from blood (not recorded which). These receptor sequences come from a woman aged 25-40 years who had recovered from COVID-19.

The CDR3 loop is CASSHASQGVNEQFF. For the CDR3, the DNA is TGCGCCAGCAGCCATGCGTCCCAGGGGGTAAATGAGCAGTTCTTC. This rearrangement joins TRBV4-3 to TRBJ2-1; 7 bases align to TRBD1. Germline trimming cut 3 bases from V and 7 bases from J; bases unmatched to any gene: 9. This CDR3 has 15 amino acids. Germline V gene sequence: CDR1 LGHNA, CDR2 YSLEER.

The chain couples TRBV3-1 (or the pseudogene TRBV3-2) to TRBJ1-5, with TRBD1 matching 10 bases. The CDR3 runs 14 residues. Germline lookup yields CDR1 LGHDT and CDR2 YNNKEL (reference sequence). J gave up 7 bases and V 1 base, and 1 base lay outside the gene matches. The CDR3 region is CASSQATGGQPQHF. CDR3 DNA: TGTGCCAGCAGCCAAGCGACAGGGGGCCAGCCCCAGCATTTT.

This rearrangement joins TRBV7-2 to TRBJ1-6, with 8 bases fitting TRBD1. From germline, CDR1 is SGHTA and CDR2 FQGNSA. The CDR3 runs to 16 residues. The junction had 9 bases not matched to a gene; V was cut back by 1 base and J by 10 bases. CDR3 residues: CASSLVTGEGGSPLHF. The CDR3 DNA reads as TGTGCCAGCAGCTTAGTGACAGGGGAAGGTGGGTCACCCCTCCACTTT.

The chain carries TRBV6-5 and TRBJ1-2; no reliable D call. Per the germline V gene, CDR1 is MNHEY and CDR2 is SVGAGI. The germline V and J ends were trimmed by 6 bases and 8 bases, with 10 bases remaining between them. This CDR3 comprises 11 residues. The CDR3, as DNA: TGTGCCAGCAGAACTTCGCTGGGCTACACCTTC. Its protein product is CASRTSLGYTF.

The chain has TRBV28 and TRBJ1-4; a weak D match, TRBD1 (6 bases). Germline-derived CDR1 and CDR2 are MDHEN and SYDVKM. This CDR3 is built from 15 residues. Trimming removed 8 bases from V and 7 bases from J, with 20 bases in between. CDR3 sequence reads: CASHPMGARGEKLFF. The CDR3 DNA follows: TGTGCCAGCCACCCCATGGGGGCCCGAGGTGAAAAACTGTTTTTT.

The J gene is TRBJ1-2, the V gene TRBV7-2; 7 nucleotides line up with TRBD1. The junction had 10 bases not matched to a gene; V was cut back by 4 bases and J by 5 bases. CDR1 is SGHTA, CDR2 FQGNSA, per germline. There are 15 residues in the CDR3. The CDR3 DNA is TGTGCCAGCAGCTCGTGGGACAGCCAAAAATATGGCTACACCTTC. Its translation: CASSSWDSQKYGYTF.

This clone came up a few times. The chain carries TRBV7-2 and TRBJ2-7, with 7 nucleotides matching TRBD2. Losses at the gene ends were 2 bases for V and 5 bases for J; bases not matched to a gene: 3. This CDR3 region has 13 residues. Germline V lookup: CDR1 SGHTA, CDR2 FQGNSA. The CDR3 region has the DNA TGTGCCAGCAGCTTAATTCGGGAGGACGAGCAGTACTTC. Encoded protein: CASSLIREDEQYF.

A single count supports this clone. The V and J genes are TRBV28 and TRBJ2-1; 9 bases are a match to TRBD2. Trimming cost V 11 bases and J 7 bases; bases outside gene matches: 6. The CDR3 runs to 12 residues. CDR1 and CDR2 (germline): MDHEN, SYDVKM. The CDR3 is CAAGTSSNEQFF. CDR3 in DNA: TGTGCCGCCGGGACTAGCAGTAATGAGCAGTTCTTC.

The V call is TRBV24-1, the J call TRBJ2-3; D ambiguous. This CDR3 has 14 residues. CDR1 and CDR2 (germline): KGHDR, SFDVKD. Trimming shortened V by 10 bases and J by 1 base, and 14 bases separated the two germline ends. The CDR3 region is CATAGPPGTDTQYF. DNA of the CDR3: TGTGCCACTGCAGGCCCACCGGGCACAGATACGCAGTATTTT.

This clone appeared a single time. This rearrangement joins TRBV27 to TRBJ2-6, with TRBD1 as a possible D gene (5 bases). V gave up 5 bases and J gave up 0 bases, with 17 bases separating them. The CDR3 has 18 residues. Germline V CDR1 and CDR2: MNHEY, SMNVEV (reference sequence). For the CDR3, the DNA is TGTGCCAGCAGTGGCTGGACAAATGCCTTCTCTGGGGCCAACGTCCTGACTTTC. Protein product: CASSGWTNAFSGANVLTF.